What follows describes a single T cell receptor (beta chain). Antigen: not known. This table comes from immunoSEQ multiplex PCR, and its TCRdb copy is limited to in-frame clones, with some not included. Of some 84,000 clones listed, 75% to 90% were seen once; the top ten hold around 20%. Each patient's relapse followed autologous stem cell transplantation, and brentuximab vedotin exposure varied. This specimen belongs to a study of PD-1 blockade in classical Hodgkin lymphoma. Study results and limitations: While CD8+ TCR diversity did not rise significantly by C4D1, CD4+ TCR diversity did. Those achieving complete response showed baseline diversity like newly diagnosed patients.

The TCR was taken from a human donor with classical Hodgkin lymphoma. The sequencing used peripheral blood mononuclear cells (PBMCs), collected at baseline.

Here the CDR3 DNA reads TGTGCCAGCTCACTCGGGGGGACAGGGAACTACGAGCAGTACTTC. Its translation: CASSLGGTGNYEQYF. The V call is TRBV18, the J call TRBJ2-7, with 9 bases lining up with TRBD1. The V and J ends lost 4 bases and 3 bases, in that order; junction bases with no gene match: 7. This CDR3 has 15 residues. Germline V gene data show CDR1 as KGHSH and CDR2 as LQKENI.